The following is a T cell receptor beta chain sequence with its context. Its target is unknown. This CDR3 spans 12 amino acids. Trimming left V 4 bases short and J 6 bases short, with 10 bases between. The germline V gene has CDR1 SGHRS and CDR2 YFSETQ. Only in-frame clones appear in the TCRdb table, and some are missing; sequencing was by immunoSEQ multiplex PCR. The sample lists some 110,000 clones, approximately 90% occurring once. The data were obtained in a study of PD-1 blockade in classical Hodgkin lymphoma. As to time point: cycle 4 day 1 (C4D1), after around six weeks of nivolumab. Following autologous stem cell transplantation, relapse occurred in every patient, and exposure to brentuximab vedotin varied. Study outcomes and limitations: CD4+ TCR diversity, unlike CD8+, climbed significantly by C4D1. Patients newly diagnosed and complete responders had comparable baseline diversity.

The clonotype originates from a human donor with classical Hodgkin lymphoma. The chain couples TRBV5-1 to TRBJ1-2; D perhaps matches TRBD1 (6 bases). The starting material was peripheral blood mononuclear cells (PBMCs), obtained before the fourth cycle of nivolumab. CDR3 region: CASSTGQHGYTF. The CDR3 region has the DNA TGCGCCAGCAGCACCGGACAGCATGGCTACACCTTC.